The rows below give T cell receptor beta chains drawn from one sample of a study of chemoradiotherapy in HPV16-positive cancers. TCRdb's table, derived via immunoSEQ multiplex PCR, lists solely in-frame clones and lacks some. The table has roughly 34,000 clones, around 86% seen once. Sample: blood, taken from a patient who underwent chemoradiotherapy. The receptors stem from a human donor with HPV-associated anogenital cancer. The CDR3 runs from the conserved cysteine through the conserved F or W. A D gene is named only where the DNA matches it firmly. Rows give clone size only sometimes, using once, few, many, or a class for an expanded clone.

V gene: TRBV12-5
D gene: -
J gene: TRBJ2-2
clone size: few
CDR3 protein: CASGLVNGGTGELFF
CDR3 DNA: TGTGCTAGTGGTTTGGTTAATGGGGGAACCGGGGAGCTGTTTTTT

V gene: TRBV4-3
D gene: TRBD1
J gene: TRBJ2-7
clone size: -
CDR3 protein: CASSQDQGALVEQYF
CDR3 DNA: TGCGCCAGCAGCCAAGATCAGGGGGCTCTTGTGGAGCAGTACTTC

V gene: TRBV9
D gene: -
J gene: TRBJ1-5
clone size: -
CDR3 protein: CASSVGPQGQPQHF
CDR3 DNA: TGTGCCAGCAGCGTGGGACCCCAGGGACAGCCCCAGCATTTT

V gene: TRBV6-4
D gene: TRBD2
J gene: TRBJ2-1
clone size: -
CDR3 protein: CASSDPGLTNEQFF
CDR3 DNA: TGTGCCAGCAGTGACCCGGGACTAACCAATGAGCAGTTCTTC

V gene: TRBV18
D gene: -
J gene: TRBJ2-6
clone size: -
CDR3 protein: CASWGSGANVLTF
CDR3 DNA: TGTGCCAGCTGGGGCTCTGGGGCCAACGTCCTGACTTTC

V gene: TRBV5-6
D gene: -
J gene: TRBJ1-2
clone size: -
CDR3 protein: CASSPWPADYGYTF
CDR3 DNA: TGTGCCAGCAGCCCCTGGCCAGCCGACTATGGCTACACCTTC

V gene: TRBV7-3
D gene: -
J gene: TRBJ2-1
clone size: -
CDR3 protein: CASSLTFGLNPSGEQFF
CDR3 DNA: TGTGCCAGCAGCTTAACGTTTGGACTCAATCCTTCGGGTGAGCAGTTCTTC

V gene: TRBV9
D gene: TRBD2
J gene: TRBJ2-5
clone size: -
CDR3 protein: CASSPRTSGILQETQYF
CDR3 DNA: TGTGCCAGCAGCCCCCGGACTAGCGGGATCTTACAAGAGACCCAGTACTTC

V gene: TRBV5-1
D gene: TRBD2
J gene: TRBJ2-3
clone size: once
CDR3 protein: CASSLWAGLAGESTDTQYF
CDR3 DNA: TGCGCCAGCAGCCTCTGGGCGGGACTAGCGGGGGAGAGCACAGATACGCAGTATTTT

V gene: TRBV11-2
D gene: -
J gene: TRBJ1-6
clone size: -
CDR3 protein: CASSSTNSWASPLHF
CDR3 DNA: TGTGCCAGCAGCTCGACTAATTCCTGGGCTTCACCCCTCCACTTT

V gene: TRBV9
D gene: TRBD1
J gene: TRBJ1-1
clone size: -
CDR3 protein: CASSVPGQGDFEAFF
CDR3 DNA: TGTGCCAGCAGCGTACCGGGACAGGGAGATTTTGAAGCTTTCTTT

V gene: TRBV29-1
D gene: TRBD2
J gene: TRBJ2-7
clone size: -
CDR3 protein: CSVDRSSIAGGSYEQYF
CDR3 DNA: TGCAGCGTTGACCGATCCAGTATAGCGGGGGGCTCCTACGAGCAGTACTTC

V gene: TRBV15
D gene: -
J gene: TRBJ1-2
clone size: once
CDR3 protein: CATSQEGTDYGYTF
CDR3 DNA: TGTGCCACCAGTCAAGAGGGGACGGACTATGGCTACACCTTC

V gene: TRBV10-3
D gene: -
J gene: TRBJ1-4
clone size: -
CDR3 protein: CAISESQGEKLFF
CDR3 DNA: TGTGCCATCAGTGAGTCCCAGGGTGAAAAACTGTTTTTT

V gene: TRBV11-2
D gene: TRBD1
J gene: TRBJ2-7
clone size: once
CDR3 protein: CASSPPGQGEQYF
CDR3 DNA: TGTGCCAGCAGCCCACCGGGACAGGGCGAGCAGTACTTC

V gene: TRBV18
D gene: -
J gene: TRBJ2-2
clone size: -
CDR3 protein: CASSLLGTANTGELFF
CDR3 DNA: TGTGCCAGCTCACTCCTCGGGACGGCGAACACCGGGGAGCTGTTTTTT

V gene: TRBV4-3
D gene: TRBD2
J gene: TRBJ2-1
clone size: -
CDR3 protein: CASSQATGGEYNEQFF
CDR3 DNA: TGCGCCAGCAGCCAAGCGACGGGGGGAGAATACAATGAGCAGTTCTTC

V gene: TRBV19
D gene: -
J gene: TRBJ2-7
clone size: -
CDR3 protein: CASSVREGFYEQYF
CDR3 DNA: TGTGCCAGTAGTGTCAGGGAAGGGTTCTACGAGCAGTACTTC

V gene: TRBV29-1
D gene: -
J gene: TRBJ1-4
clone size: -
CDR3 protein: CSVGGQGNEKLFF
CDR3 DNA: TGCAGCGTTGGTGGCCAGGGGAATGAAAAACTGTTTTTT

V gene: TRBV28
D gene: -
J gene: TRBJ1-5
clone size: -
CDR3 protein: CASTPNHQPQHF
CDR3 DNA: TGTGCCAGCACCCCAAACCATCAGCCCCAGCATTTT

V gene: TRBV28
D gene: TRBD1
J gene: TRBJ2-3
clone size: -
CDR3 protein: CASSSRQGSTDTQYF
CDR3 DNA: TGTGCCAGCAGTTCCAGACAGGGGAGCACAGATACGCAGTATTTT

V gene: TRBV4-2
D gene: -
J gene: TRBJ2-5
clone size: -
CDR3 protein: CASSQVDSWLETQYF
CDR3 DNA: TGTGCCAGCAGCCAAGTGGATAGCTGGTTGGAGACCCAGTACTTC

V gene: TRBV4-1
D gene: TRBD2
J gene: TRBJ2-5
clone size: -
CDR3 protein: CASSQDMLAGGQVTQYF
CDR3 DNA: TGCGCCAGCAGCCAAGATATGCTAGCGGGGGGGCAGGTGACCCAGTACTTC

V gene: TRBV5-1
D gene: -
J gene: TRBJ1-4
clone size: -
CDR3 protein: CASGRGDNEKLFF
CDR3 DNA: TGCGCCAGCGGTCGGGGAGATAATGAAAAACTGTTTTTT

V gene: TRBV9
D gene: -
J gene: TRBJ2-7
clone size: -
CDR3 protein: CASSVGQGAEQYF
CDR3 DNA: TGTGCCAGCAGCGTGGGCCAGGGCGCCGAGCAGTACTTC

V gene: TRBV5-6
D gene: -
J gene: TRBJ2-1
clone size: -
CDR3 protein: CASSGGLYNEQFF
CDR3 DNA: TGTGCCAGCAGCGGGGGACTTTACAATGAGCAGTTCTTC

V gene: TRBV5-1
D gene: -
J gene: TRBJ1-2
clone size: -
CDR3 protein: CASSFQGPQDGYTF
CDR3 DNA: TGCGCCAGCAGCTTCCAGGGGCCCCAGGATGGCTACACCTTC

V gene: TRBV6-5
D gene: TRBD2
J gene: TRBJ2-1
clone size: -
CDR3 protein: CASSYGSGASNEQFF
CDR3 DNA: TGTGCCAGCAGTTACGGTAGCGGGGCGTCCAATGAGCAGTTCTTC

V gene: TRBV9
D gene: -
J gene: TRBJ2-3
clone size: -
CDR3 protein: CASSGLVGPTDTQYF
CDR3 DNA: TGTGCCAGCAGCGGGCTGGTGGGGCCGACAGATACGCAGTATTTT

V gene: TRBV5-4
D gene: -
J gene: TRBJ2-2
clone size: -
CDR3 protein: CASSLWGESGELFF
CDR3 DNA: TGTGCCAGCAGCTTGTGGGGGGAGTCGGGGGAGCTGTTTTTT

V gene: TRBV9
D gene: TRBD2
J gene: TRBJ2-2
clone size: -
CDR3 protein: CASSAPSGGRTGELFF
CDR3 DNA: TGTGCCAGCAGCGCCCCTAGCGGGGGGCGCACCGGGGAGCTGTTTTTT

V gene: TRBV9
D gene: TRBD1
J gene: TRBJ1-1
clone size: -
CDR3 protein: CASSLDRGTEAFF
CDR3 DNA: TGTGCCAGCAGCCTGGACAGGGGCACTGAAGCTTTCTTT

V gene: TRBV5-6
D gene: TRBD2
J gene: TRBJ2-5
clone size: -
CDR3 protein: CASSIWGLAGGLETQYF
CDR3 DNA: TGTGCCAGCTCCATTTGGGGACTAGCGGGGGGGCTAGAGACCCAGTACTTC

V gene: TRBV2
D gene: -
J gene: TRBJ1-6
clone size: -
CDR3 protein: CASGISDGLNSPLHF
CDR3 DNA: TGTGCCAGCGGAATCTCCGACGGGTTAAATTCACCCCTCCACTTT

V gene: TRBV7-9
D gene: TRBD1
J gene: TRBJ2-5
clone size: -
CDR3 protein: CASSIPHRDRDRETQYF
CDR3 DNA: TGTGCCAGCAGCATCCCCCATAGGGACAGGGATCGAGAGACCCAGTACTTC

V gene: TRBV4-2
D gene: -
J gene: TRBJ1-5
clone size: -
CDR3 protein: CASSQEDRGSQPQHF
CDR3 DNA: TGTGCCAGCAGCCAAGAGGATCGGGGATCTCAGCCCCAGCATTTT

V gene: TRBV29-1
D gene: TRBD1
J gene: TRBJ2-7
clone size: -
CDR3 protein: CSVPGQSYEQYF
CDR3 DNA: TGCAGCGTCCCGGGACAGTCCTACGAGCAGTACTTC

V gene: TRBV28
D gene: -
J gene: TRBJ1-1
clone size: -
CDR3 protein: CASRIPIQGGEAFF
CDR3 DNA: TGTGCCAGCAGAATCCCCATACAGGGAGGTGAAGCTTTCTTT

V gene: TRBV5-8
D gene: -
J gene: TRBJ1-1
clone size: -
CDR3 protein: CASSLARGETEAFF
CDR3 DNA: TGTGCCAGCAGCTTGGCCAGGGGTGAAACTGAAGCTTTCTTT

V gene: TRBV5-1
D gene: TRBD1
J gene: TRBJ1-2
clone size: -
CDR3 protein: CASSLTGQGGYGYTF
CDR3 DNA: TGCGCCAGCAGCTTGACGGGGCAGGGGGGCTATGGCTACACCTTC

V gene: TRBV6-6
D gene: TRBD1
J gene: TRBJ1-2
clone size: -
CDR3 protein: CASSLTGNYGYTF
CDR3 DNA: TGTGCCAGCAGTTTGACAGGGAACTATGGCTACACCTTC

V gene: TRBV10-2
D gene: -
J gene: TRBJ1-1
clone size: -
CDR3 protein: CASRIQAGTSEAFF
CDR3 DNA: TGCGCCAGCAGGATTCAGGCGGGAACAAGTGAAGCTTTCTTT

V gene: TRBV7-2
D gene: -
J gene: TRBJ2-6
clone size: -
CDR3 protein: CASSQDGGSGANVLTF
CDR3 DNA: TGTGCCAGCAGCCAAGATGGGGGCTCTGGGGCCAACGTCCTGACTTTC

V gene: TRBV10-3
D gene: -
J gene: TRBJ2-7
clone size: -
CDR3 protein: CAPGDPESQGFSSYEQYF
CDR3 DNA: TGTGCACCCGGGGATCCGGAATCTCAGGGGTTTAGCTCCTACGAGCAGTACTTC

V gene: TRBV4-2
D gene: -
J gene: TRBJ1-1
clone size: -
CDR3 protein: CASSHWAVNTEAFF
CDR3 DNA: TGTGCCAGCAGCCACTGGGCGGTGAACACTGAAGCTTTCTTT

V gene: TRBV6-1
D gene: -
J gene: TRBJ1-2
clone size: -
CDR3 protein: CASSEAGGTNYGYTF
CDR3 DNA: TGTGCCAGCAGTGAAGCGGGAGGTACTAACTATGGCTACACCTTC